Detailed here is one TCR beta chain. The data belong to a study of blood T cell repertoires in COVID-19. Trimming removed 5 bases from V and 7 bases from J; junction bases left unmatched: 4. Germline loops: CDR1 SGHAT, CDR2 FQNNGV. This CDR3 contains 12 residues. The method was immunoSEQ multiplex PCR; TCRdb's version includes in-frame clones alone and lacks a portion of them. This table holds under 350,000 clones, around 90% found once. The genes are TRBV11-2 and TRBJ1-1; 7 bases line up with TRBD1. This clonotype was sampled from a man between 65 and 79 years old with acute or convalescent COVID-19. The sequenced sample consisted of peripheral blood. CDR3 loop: CASSPNRGEAFF. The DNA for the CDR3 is TGTGCCAGCAGCCCGAACAGGGGTGAAGCTTTCTTT.